The source of this TCR beta chain is a study of blood T cell repertoires in COVID-19. Study overall: Sites in the United States, Italy and Spain provided acute and convalescent COVID-19 samples.

V trimming: 10 bases; J trimming: 3 bases; junction bases outside the gene matches: 6. CDR3 length equals 14 residues. Germline lookup yields CDR1 MNHEY and CDR2 SVGAGI. Data came from immunoSEQ multiplex PCR; TCRdb stores just in-frame clones and leaves some out. Here the sample spans about 220,000 clones, about nine tenths being singletons. The sample taken for sequencing was peripheral blood. The chain has TRBV6-5 and TRBJ2-2; 9 bases are a match to TRBD1. This clonotype was sampled from a man in his forties with acute or convalescent COVID-19. The chain's CDR3 is CANQRDRDTGELFF. For the CDR3, the DNA is TGTGCCAACCAACGGGACAGGGACACCGGGGAGCTGTTTTTT.